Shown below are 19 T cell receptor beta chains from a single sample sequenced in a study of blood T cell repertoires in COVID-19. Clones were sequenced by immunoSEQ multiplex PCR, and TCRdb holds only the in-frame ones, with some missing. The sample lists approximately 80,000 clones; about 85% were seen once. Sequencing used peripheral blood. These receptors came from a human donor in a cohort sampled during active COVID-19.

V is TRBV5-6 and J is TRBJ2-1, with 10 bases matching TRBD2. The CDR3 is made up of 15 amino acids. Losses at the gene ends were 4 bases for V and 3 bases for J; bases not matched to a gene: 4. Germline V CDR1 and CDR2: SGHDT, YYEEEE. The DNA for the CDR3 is TGTGCCAGCAGCCCGGGGACTAGCGACTACAATGAGCAGTTCTTC. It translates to CASSPGTSDYNEQFF.

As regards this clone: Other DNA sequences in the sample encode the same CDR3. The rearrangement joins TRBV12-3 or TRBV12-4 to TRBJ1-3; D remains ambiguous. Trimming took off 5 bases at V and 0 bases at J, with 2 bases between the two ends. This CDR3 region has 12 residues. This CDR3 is CASSLSGNTIYF. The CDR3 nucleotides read TGTGCCAGCAGTCTCTCTGGAAACACCATATATTTT.

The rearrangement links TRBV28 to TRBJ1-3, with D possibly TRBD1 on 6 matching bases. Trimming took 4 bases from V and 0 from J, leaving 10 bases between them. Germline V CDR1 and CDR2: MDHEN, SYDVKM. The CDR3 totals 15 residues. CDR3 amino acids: CASSSRTVSGNTIYF. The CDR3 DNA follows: TGTGCCAGCAGTTCCCGGACAGTCTCTGGAAACACCATATATTTT. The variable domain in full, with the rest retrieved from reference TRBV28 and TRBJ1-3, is DVKVTQSSRYLVKRTGEKVFLECVQDMDHENMFWYRQDPGLGLRLIYFSYDVKMKEKGDIPEGYSVSREKKERFSLILESASTNQTSMYLCASSSRTVSGNTIYFGEGSWLTVV.

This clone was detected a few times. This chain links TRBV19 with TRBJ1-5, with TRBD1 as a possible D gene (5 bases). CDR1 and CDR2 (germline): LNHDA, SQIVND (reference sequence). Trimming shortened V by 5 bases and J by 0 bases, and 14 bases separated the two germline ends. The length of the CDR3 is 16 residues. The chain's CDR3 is CASSPTGIYSNQPQHF. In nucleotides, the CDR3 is TGTGCCAGTAGTCCCACAGGTATTTATAGCAATCAGCCCCAGCATTTT.

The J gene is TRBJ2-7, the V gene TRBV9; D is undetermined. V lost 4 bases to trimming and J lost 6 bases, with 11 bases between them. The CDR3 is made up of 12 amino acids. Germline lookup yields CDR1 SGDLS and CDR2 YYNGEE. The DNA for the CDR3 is TGTGCCAGCAGCAACATAGCTTCCGAGCAGTACTTC. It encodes CASSNIASEQYF.

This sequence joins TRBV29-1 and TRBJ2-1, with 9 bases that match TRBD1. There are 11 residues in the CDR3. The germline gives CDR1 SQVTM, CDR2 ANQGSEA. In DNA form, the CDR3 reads TGCAGGGCGGACAGGGGAAATGAGCAGTTCTTC. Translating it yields CRADRGNEQFF.

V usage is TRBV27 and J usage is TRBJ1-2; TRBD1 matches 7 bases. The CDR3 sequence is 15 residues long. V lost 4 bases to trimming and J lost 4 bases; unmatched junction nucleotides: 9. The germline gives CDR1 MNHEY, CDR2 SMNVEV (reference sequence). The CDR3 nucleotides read TGTGCCAGCAGTTGGAGGCAGGGGGTTAGCTATGGCTACACCTTC. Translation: CASSWRQGVSYGYTF.

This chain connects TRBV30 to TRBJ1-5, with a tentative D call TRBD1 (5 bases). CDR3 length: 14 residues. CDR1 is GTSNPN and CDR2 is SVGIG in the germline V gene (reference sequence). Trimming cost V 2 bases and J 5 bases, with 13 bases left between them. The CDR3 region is CAWSLGEVDQPQHF. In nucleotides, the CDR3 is TGTGCCTGGAGTCTAGGGGAGGTCGATCAGCCCCAGCATTTT.

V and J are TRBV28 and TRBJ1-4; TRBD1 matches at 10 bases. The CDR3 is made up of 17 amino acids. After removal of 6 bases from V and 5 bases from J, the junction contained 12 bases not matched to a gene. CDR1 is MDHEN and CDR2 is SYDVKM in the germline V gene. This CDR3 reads CASSETKGTGVNEKLFF. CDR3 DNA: TGTGCCAGCAGCGAAACCAAAGGGACAGGGGTGAATGAAAAACTGTTTTTT.

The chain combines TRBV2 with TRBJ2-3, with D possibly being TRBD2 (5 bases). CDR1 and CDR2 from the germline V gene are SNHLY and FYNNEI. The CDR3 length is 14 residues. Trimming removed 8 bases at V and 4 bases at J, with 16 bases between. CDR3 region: CASGVGTRSDTQYF. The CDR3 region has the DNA TGTGCCAGCGGGGTGGGTACTAGGTCAGATACGCAGTATTTT. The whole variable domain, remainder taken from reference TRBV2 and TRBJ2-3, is EPEVTQTPSHQVTQMGQEVILRCVPISNHLYFYWYRQILGQKVEFLVSFYNNEISEKSEIFDDQFSVERPDGSNFTLKIRSTKLEDSAMYFCASGVGTRSDTQYFGPGTRLTVL.

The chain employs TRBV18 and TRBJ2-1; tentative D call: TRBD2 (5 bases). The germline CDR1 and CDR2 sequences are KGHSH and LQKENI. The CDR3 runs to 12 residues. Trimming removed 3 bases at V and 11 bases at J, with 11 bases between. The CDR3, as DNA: TGTGCCAGCTCACCGATTACGGGGAAGCAGTTCTTC. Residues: CASSPITGKQFF.

CDR3 DNA sequence: TGTGCCAGTAGTACAGACAGGGAAAACTACGAGCAGTACTTC. This sequence encodes CASSTDRENYEQYF. V and J are TRBV19 and TRBJ2-7; 7 bases are shared with TRBD1. Germline assignment: CDR1 LNHDA and CDR2 SQIVND (reference sequence). The CDR3 sequence is 14 residues long. Unmatched junction bases numbered 6, after V lost 4 bases and J lost 3 bases.

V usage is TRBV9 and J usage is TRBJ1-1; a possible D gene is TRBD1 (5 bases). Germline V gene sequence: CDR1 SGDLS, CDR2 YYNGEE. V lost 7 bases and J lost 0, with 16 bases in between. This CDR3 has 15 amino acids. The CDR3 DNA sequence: TGTGCCAGCTCCCCTGGGGGGGACCTGAACACTGAAGCTTTCTTT. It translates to CASSPGGDLNTEAFF.

DNA of the CDR3: TGTGCCAGTAGTATAGACAGGGGAAGGAAAGAGACCCAGTACTTC. It codes for CASSIDRGRKETQYF. This chain links TRBV19 with TRBJ2-5, with a weak D call TRBD1 (6 bases). Germline assignment: CDR1 LNHDA and CDR2 SQIVND (reference sequence). The length of the CDR3 is 15 residues. With 0 bases removed from V and 3 bases from J, the gap between germline ends came to 11 bases. The variable domain in full, completed from reference TRBV19 and TRBJ2-5, reads DGGITQSPKYLFRKEGQNVTLSCEQNLNHDAMYWYRQDPGQGLRLIYYSQIVNDFQKGDIAEGYSVSREKKESFPLTVTSAQKNPTAFYLCASSIDRGRKETQYFGPGTRLLVL.

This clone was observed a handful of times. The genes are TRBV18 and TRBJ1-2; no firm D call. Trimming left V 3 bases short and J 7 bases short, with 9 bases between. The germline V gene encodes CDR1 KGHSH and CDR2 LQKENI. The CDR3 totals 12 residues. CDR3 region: CASSPNSGGYTF. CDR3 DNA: TGTGCCAGCTCACCGAACAGCGGTGGCTACACCTTC.

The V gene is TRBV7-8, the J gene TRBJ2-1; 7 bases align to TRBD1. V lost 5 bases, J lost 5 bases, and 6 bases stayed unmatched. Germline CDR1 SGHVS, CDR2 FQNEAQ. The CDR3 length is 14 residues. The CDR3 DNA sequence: TGTGCCAGCAGCCAAAGGGACAGAAACAATGAGCAGTTCTTC. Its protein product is CASSQRDRNNEQFF. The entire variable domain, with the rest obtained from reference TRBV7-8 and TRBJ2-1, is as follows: GAGVSQSPRYKVAKRGQDVALRCDPISGHVSLFWYQQALGQGPEFLTYFQNEAQLDKSGLPSDRFFAERPEGSVSTLKIQRTQQEDSAVYLCASSQRDRNNEQFFGPGTRLTVL.

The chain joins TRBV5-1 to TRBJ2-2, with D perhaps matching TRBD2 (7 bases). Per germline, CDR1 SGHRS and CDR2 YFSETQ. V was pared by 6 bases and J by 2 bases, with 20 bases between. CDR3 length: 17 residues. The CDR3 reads CASKSPAGGPNTGELFF. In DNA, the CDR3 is TGCGCCAGCAAGAGTCCGGCCGGGGGGCCCAACACCGGGGAGCTGTTTTTT.

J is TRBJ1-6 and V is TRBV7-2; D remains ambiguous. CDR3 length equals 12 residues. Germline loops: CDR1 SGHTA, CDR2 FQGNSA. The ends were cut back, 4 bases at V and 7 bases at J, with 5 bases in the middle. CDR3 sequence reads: CASSSMNSPLHF. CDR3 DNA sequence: TGTGCCAGCAGCTCCATGAATTCACCCCTCCACTTT.

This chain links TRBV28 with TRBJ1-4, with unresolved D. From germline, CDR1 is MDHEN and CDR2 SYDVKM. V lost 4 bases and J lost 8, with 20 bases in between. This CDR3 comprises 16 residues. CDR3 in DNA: TGTGCCAGCAGTTCGGTCCCTTCTCTAAACGGGGAAAAACTGTTTTTT. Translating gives CASSSVPSLNGEKLFF.